This T cell receptor beta chain appears in the sequencing data of a study of response to subunit inactivated influenza vaccine. Study-level findings and limits: Each seasonal influenza vaccination recruits few new T cells, the authors suggested.

In the case of this clonotype: Antigen: not known.

Per the germline V gene, CDR1 is LGHNA and CDR2 is YSLEER. V lost 3 bases and J 9 bases, leaving 15 bases between the germline ends. The CDR3 runs 14 residues. TCRdb reanalysed the RT-PCR reads using MiXCR and keeps one entry per CDR3 protein. Of roughly 670,000 distinct CDR3 sequences listed, 13% to 15% are singletons. This receptor was identified in a man aged 50-59 years who received an inactivated influenza vaccine. The sequences come from PBMCs from blood, collected 14 to 15 days before vaccination. The chain uses TRBV4-3 and TRBJ1-5, with a weak D call TRBD1 (5 bases). The CDR3 DNA is TGCGCCAGCAGCCAGGGACCGGGTTCAGGGCCCCAGCATTTT. Encoded protein: CASSQGPGSGPQHF.